One sample yielded the 8 T cell receptor beta chains listed below, sequenced in a study of blood T cell repertoires in COVID-19. Method: immunoSEQ multiplex PCR; TCRdb's copy keeps in-frame clones and lacks some. The table includes 60,000 to 95,000 clones, about nine tenths detected once. The specimen sequenced was peripheral blood. The receptor set was obtained from a woman aged 45-65 years with acute or convalescent COVID-19.

This chain joins TRBV9 and TRBJ1-4; a possible D gene is TRBD1 (6 bases). The CDR3 is 16 residues long. Trimming stripped 0 bases from V and 10 bases from J, with 19 bases between. Germline-derived CDR1 and CDR2 are SGDLS and YYNGEE. CDR3 DNA: TGTGCCAGCAGCGTAGAGGGGGACCCACATACTGGAAAACTGTTTTTT. Amino acid sequence: CASSVEGDPHTGKLFF.

The chain links TRBV6-5 to TRBJ2-1; unclear D gene. Germline V CDR1 and CDR2: MNHEY, SVGAGI. V gave up 5 bases and J gave up 4 bases, with 9 bases separating them. CDR3 size: 13 residues. CDR3: CASSTDKYNEQFF. CDR3 in DNA: TGTGCCAGCAGTACCGACAAGTACAATGAGCAGTTCTTC.

The V and J genes are TRBV13 and TRBJ2-7; D uncertain. The CDR3 is 17 residues long. With 0 bases removed from V and 1 base from J, the gap between germline ends came to 16 bases. The germline CDR1 and CDR2 sequences are PRHDT and FYEKMQ (reference sequence). In DNA, the CDR3 is TGTGCCAGCAGCTTAGGTTTTCGGTTATCCCCTTCCTACGAGCAGTACTTC. Its protein is CASSLGFRLSPSYEQYF. Combining the CDR3 with reference TRBV13 and TRBJ2-7 gives the whole variable domain AAGVIQSPRHLIKEKRETATLKCYPIPRHDTVYWYQQGPGQDPQFLISFYEKMQSDKGSIPDRFSAQQFSDYHSELNMSSLELGDSALYFCASSLGFRLSPSYEQYFGPGTRLTVT.

The V gene is TRBV7-8, the J gene TRBJ2-7; D may be TRBD2 (5 bases). Trimming took off 0 bases at V and 2 bases at J, with 11 bases between the two ends. Germline CDR1 and CDR2: SGHVS and FQNEAQ. CDR3 length: 15 residues. CDR3 sequence: CASSLASSGPYEQYF. The DNA for the CDR3 is TGTGCCAGCAGCTTAGCTTCGAGCGGACCCTACGAGCAGTACTTC.

J is TRBJ1-3 and V is TRBV7-3; 10 bases align to TRBD1. CDR1 is SGHTA and CDR2 is FQGTGA in the germline V gene. V was pared by 4 bases and J by 4 bases, with 7 bases of the junction left unmatched. The CDR3 covers 16 residues. CDR3 coding DNA: TGTGCCAGCAGCTATAGACAGGGGGCGCACGGAAACACCATATATTTT. As protein: CASSYRQGAHGNTIYF.

CDR3 DNA sequence: TGTGCCAGCAGCTTAGAACCCCAGGGGGCCTACGAGCAGTACTTC. Translation: CASSLEPQGAYEQYF. The chain has TRBV7-6 and TRBJ2-7, with 7 positions matching TRBD1. The germline gives CDR1 SGHVS, CDR2 FNYEAQ. There are 15 residues in the CDR3. The V and J ends lost 1 base and 2 bases, in that order; junction bases with no gene match: 5.

The genes are TRBV9 and TRBJ2-5; D might be TRBD1 (6 bases). Germline loops: CDR1 SGDLS, CDR2 YYNGEE. The CDR3 totals 13 residues. Trimming shortened V by 5 bases and J by 2 bases, and 10 bases separated the two germline ends. DNA for the CDR3: TGTGCCAGCAGGGGTGACAGGCAAGAGACCCAGTACTTC. Protein sequence: CASRGDRQETQYF. Full variable domain (rest looked up from reference TRBV9 and TRBJ2-5): DSGVTQTPKHLITATGQRVTLRCSPRSGDLSVYWYQQSLDQGLQFLIQYYNGEERAKGNILERFSAQQFPDLHSELNLSSLELGDSALYFCASRGDRQETQYFGPGTRLLVL.

V is TRBV4-3 and J is TRBJ1-4; 10 bases align to TRBD1. Germline V CDR1 and CDR2: LGHNA, YSLEER. Trimming removed 0 bases from V and 8 bases from J; junction bases left unmatched: 6. CDR3 size: 16 residues. The CDR3, as DNA: TGCGCCAGCAGCCAAGAAGTGGGGACAGGGGAAGAAAAACTGTTTTTT. This sequence encodes CASSQEVGTGEEKLFF.